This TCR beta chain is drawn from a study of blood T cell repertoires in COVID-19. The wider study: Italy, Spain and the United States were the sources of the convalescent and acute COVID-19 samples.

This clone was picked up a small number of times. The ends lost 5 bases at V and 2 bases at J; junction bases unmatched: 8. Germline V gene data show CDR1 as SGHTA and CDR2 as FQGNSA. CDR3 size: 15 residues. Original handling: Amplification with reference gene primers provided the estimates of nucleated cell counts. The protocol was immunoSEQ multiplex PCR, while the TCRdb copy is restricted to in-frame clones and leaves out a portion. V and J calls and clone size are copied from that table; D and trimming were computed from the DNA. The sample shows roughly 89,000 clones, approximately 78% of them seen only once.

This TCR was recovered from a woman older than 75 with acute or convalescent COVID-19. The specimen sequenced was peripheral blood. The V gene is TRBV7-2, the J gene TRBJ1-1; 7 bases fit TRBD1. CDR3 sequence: CASSPRQGRNTEAFF. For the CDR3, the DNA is TGTGCCAGCAGCCCCCGACAGGGCAGAAACACTGAAGCTTTCTTT. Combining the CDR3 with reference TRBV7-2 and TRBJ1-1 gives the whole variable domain GAGVSQSPSNKVTEKGKDVELRCDPISGHTALYWYRQSLGQGLEFLIYFQGNSAPDKSGLPSDRFSAERTGGSVSTLTIQRTQQEDSAVYLCASSPRQGRNTEAFFGQGTRLTVV.